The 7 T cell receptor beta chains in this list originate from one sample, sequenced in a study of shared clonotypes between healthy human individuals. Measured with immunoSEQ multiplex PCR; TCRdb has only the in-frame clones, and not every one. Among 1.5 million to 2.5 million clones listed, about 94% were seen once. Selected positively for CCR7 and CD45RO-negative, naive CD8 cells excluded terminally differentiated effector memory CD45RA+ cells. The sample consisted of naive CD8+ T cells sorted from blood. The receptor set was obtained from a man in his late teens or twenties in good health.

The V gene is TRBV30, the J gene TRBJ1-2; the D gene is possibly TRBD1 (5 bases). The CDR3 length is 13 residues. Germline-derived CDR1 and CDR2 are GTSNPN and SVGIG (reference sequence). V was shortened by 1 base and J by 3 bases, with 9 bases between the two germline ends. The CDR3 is CAWSEQEYYGYTF. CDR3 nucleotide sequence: TGTGCCTGGAGTGAACAGGAATACTATGGCTACACCTTC.

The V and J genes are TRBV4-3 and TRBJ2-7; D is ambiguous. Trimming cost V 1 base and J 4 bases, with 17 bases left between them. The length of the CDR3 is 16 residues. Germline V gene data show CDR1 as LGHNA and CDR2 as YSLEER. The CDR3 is CASSQAIGLLGYEQYF. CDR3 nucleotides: TGCGCCAGCAGCCAAGCCATAGGGCTTTTGGGGTACGAGCAGTACTTC.

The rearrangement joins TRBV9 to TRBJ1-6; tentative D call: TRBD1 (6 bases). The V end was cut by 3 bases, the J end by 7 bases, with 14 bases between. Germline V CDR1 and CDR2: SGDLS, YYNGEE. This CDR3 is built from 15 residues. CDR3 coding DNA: TGTGCCAGCAGCGCTTCTGGGGGGGCGAATTCACCCCTCCACTTT. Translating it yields CASSASGGANSPLHF.

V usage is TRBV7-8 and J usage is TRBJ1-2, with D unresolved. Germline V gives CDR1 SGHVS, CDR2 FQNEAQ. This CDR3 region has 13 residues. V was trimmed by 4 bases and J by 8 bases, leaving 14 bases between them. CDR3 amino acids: CASSSWDFEGYTF. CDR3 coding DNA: TGTGCCAGCAGCTCGTGGGATTTTGAGGGCTACACCTTC.

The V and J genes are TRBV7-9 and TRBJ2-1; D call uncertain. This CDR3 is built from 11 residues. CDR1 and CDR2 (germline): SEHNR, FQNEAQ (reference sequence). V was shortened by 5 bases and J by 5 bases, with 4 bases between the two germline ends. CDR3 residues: CASSINNEQFF. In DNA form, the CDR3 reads TGTGCCAGCAGCATTAACAATGAGCAGTTCTTC.

CDR3 nucleotide sequence: TGTGCCAGCAGCTTCCGAGAGGGAGCAGATACGCAGTATTTT. Its translation: CASSFREGADTQYF. The chain is built from TRBV7-9 and TRBJ2-3; a possible D gene is TRBD2 (5 bases). Per the germline V gene, CDR1 is SEHNR and CDR2 is FQNEAQ (reference sequence). This CDR3 has 14 amino acids. V gave up 3 bases and J gave up 4 bases, with 11 bases separating them.

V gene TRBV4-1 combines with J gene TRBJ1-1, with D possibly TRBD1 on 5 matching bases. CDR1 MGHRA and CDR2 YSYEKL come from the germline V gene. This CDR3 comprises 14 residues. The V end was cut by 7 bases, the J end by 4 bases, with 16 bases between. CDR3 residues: CASTHDPGGTEAFF. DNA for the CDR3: TGCGCCAGCACCCATGATCCGGGGGGCACTGAAGCTTTCTTT.